The next 8 T cell receptor beta chains were all read from a single sample in a study of blood T cell repertoires in COVID-19. The method was immunoSEQ multiplex PCR; TCRdb's version includes in-frame clones alone and lacks a portion of them. The sample includes 55,000 to 80,000 clones, roughly 84% of them seen just once. Sequenced sample: peripheral blood. These receptors originate from a woman older than 75 with active or convalescent COVID-19.

The table lists this clone with a count of one. This chain connects TRBV29-1 to TRBJ2-2; TRBD1 might be the D (6 bases). There are 14 residues in the CDR3. V shed 6 bases and J shed 5 bases, with 16 bases lying between them. CDR1 is SQVTM, CDR2 ANQGSEA, per germline. Written as DNA, the CDR3 is TGCAGCGTCCTCGTAGACAGGTTGACCGGGGAGCTGTTTTTT. Translating gives CSVLVDRLTGELFF.

The chain uses TRBV15 and TRBJ1-2; D is unresolved. Germline CDR1 and CDR2: LNHNV and YYDKDF (reference sequence). This CDR3 contains 14 residues. With 0 bases removed from V and 4 bases from J, the gap between germline ends came to 9 bases. The CDR3 protein is CATSREHLSYGYTF. CDR3 sequence (DNA): TGTGCCACCAGCAGAGAGCACCTCAGCTATGGCTACACCTTC.

This clone occurred once. V gene TRBV19 combines with J gene TRBJ2-3; the match to TRBD2 covers 10 bases. J gave up 1 base and V 5 bases, and 9 bases lay outside the gene matches. This CDR3 contains 17 residues. CDR1 and CDR2 (germline): LNHDA, SQIVND (reference sequence). The CDR3, as DNA: TGTGCCAGTAGTCCCTCAACCGGGACTAGCGGCACAGATACGCAGTATTTT. Translated: CASSPSTGTSGTDTQYF.

The V and J genes are TRBV4-1 and TRBJ2-7; possibly TRBD2 for D (6 bases). Germline CDR1 reads MGHRA; CDR2 reads YSYEKL. V shed 8 bases and J shed 2 bases, with 16 bases lying between them. This CDR3 region has 14 residues. The CDR3 loop reads CASGQVGGTYEQYF. The CDR3, as DNA: TGCGCCAGCGGGCAAGTGGGGGGAACCTACGAGCAGTACTTC.

The chain combines TRBV7-3 with TRBJ2-3; 10 bases match TRBD1. The CDR3 length is 14 residues. J was trimmed by 5 bases and V by 1 base; bases with no gene match: 0. Per the germline V gene, CDR1 is SGHTA and CDR2 is FQGTGA. The CDR3 DNA reads TGTGCCAGCAGCTTAAGGGACAGGGGAGATACGCAGTATTTT. Residues: CASSLRDRGDTQYF. Based on the CDR3 plus reference TRBV7-3 and TRBJ2-3, the full variable domain is GAGVSQTPSNKVTEKGKYVELRCDPISGHTALYWYRQSLGQGPEFLIYFQGTGAADDSGLPNDRFFAVRPEGSVSTLKIQRTERGDSAVYLCASSLRDRGDTQYFGPGTRLTVL.

This clone is medium-sized (0.01 to 0.1%) within its sample. The chain uses TRBV6-5 and TRBJ1-5; D may be TRBD1 (6 bases). Germline V gives CDR1 MNHEY, CDR2 SVGAGI. CDR3 length equals 15 residues. Trimming took off 4 bases at V and 4 bases at J, with 14 bases between the two ends. CDR3 in amino acids: CASSFGRGRNQPQHF. Here the CDR3 DNA reads TGTGCCAGCAGTTTCGGCAGGGGCAGGAATCAGCCCCAGCATTTT.

The rearrangement joins TRBV18 to TRBJ2-5, with D possibly being TRBD1 (6 bases). Deletions cut 5 bases from V and 1 base from J, with 8 bases between. Germline V CDR1 and CDR2: KGHSH, LQKENI. The CDR3 spans 13 residues. CDR3 sequence reads: CASSGQFQETQYF. The CDR3 DNA follows: TGTGCCAGCTCAGGACAGTTCCAAGAGACCCAGTACTTC.

V is TRBV23-1 and J is TRBJ2-5; weak D call: TRBD1 (5 bases). TRBV23-1 is known as an ORF, though its function is uncertain. The CDR3 has 15 amino acids. Between the trimmed V and J ends, which lost 3 bases and 5 bases, there was a span of 16 bases. CDR3 residues: CASSHPGQGRETQYF. The CDR3 nucleotides read TGCGCCAGCAGTCACCCTGGGCAGGGCCGTGAGACCCAGTACTTC.